This is a list of T cell receptor beta chains from one sample in a study of preoperative IRX-2 immunotherapy in early breast cancer. Here immunoSEQ multiplex PCR was the method, and the copy in TCRdb shows in-frame clones only, minus some. Altogether approximately 25,000 clones are present, about 68% being singletons, with the ten largest covering 6% to 8.5%. Sample: lymph node tissue, taken after IRX-2 immunotherapy. These receptors all come from a human donor with breast cancer. Both conserved end residues are part of each CDR3. The order of the fields is CDR3 DNA, CDR3 protein, J gene, V gene, D gene, clone size. The D gene is left open where the match is weak. Clone size is not always given. Where it is, it says once, few, many or a class for expanded clones.

TGTGCCAGCTCACCGGGACGGGACTATGGCTACACCTTC | CASSPGRDYGYTF | TRBJ1-2 | TRBV18 | NA | once
TGTGCCAGCAGTGAAGTGGGTCGGAGCCTCTCTGGAAACACCATATATTTT | CASSEVGRSLSGNTIYF | TRBJ1-3 | TRBV22-1 | NA | NA
TGTGCCAGCACCTCCAGGGAGACCCAGTACTTC | CASTSRETQYF | TRBJ2-5 | TRBV6-4 | NA | NA
TGCGCCTTCTCTGAGGGACTGGCGAACACCGGGGAGCTGTTTTTT | CAFSEGLANTGELFF | TRBJ2-2 | TRBV23-1 | NA | once
TGTGCCAGCAGTTTCCACACCGGGGAGCTGTTTTTT | CASSFHTGELFF | TRBJ2-2 | TRBV28 | NA | NA
TGCGCCAGCAGCCAGGATGGGACTAAAACGTCGGATACGCAGTATTTT | CASSQDGTKTSDTQYF | TRBJ2-3 | TRBV4-1 | TRBD2 | NA
TGCGCCAGCAGCTTGACTCTAGCGGCCCCGCGCAATGAGCAGTTCTTC | CASSLTLAAPRNEQFF | TRBJ2-1 | TRBV5-1 | TRBD2 | once
TGTGCCAGTAATGGACAGGGAGGTCGTGGCTACACCTTC | CASNGQGGRGYTF | TRBJ1-2 | TRBV19 | TRBD1 | NA
TGTGCCAGCACCCGGTTGGGGCTCTATGGCTACACCTTC | CASTRLGLYGYTF | TRBJ1-2 | TRBV12-5 | NA | NA
TGTGCCAGCAGTTTATCGGGAGTTTTAAACATTCAGTACTTC | CASSLSGVLNIQYF | TRBJ2-4 | TRBV6-7 | NA | NA
TGTGCCAGCAGTCCTGATCCAGGGGCAGTCCGAGCTTTCTTT | CASSPDPGAVRAFF | TRBJ1-1 | TRBV6-4 | NA | NA
TGTGCCATCAGTGAGTCGGGGGAGATCACAGATACGCAGTATTTT | CAISESGEITDTQYF | TRBJ2-3 | TRBV10-3 | NA | NA
TGTGCCAGCAGTTTTCGGGGGGCAGGCAATCAGCCCCAGCATTTT | CASSFRGAGNQPQHF | TRBJ1-5 | TRBV28 | NA | NA
TGCGCCAGCAGCCAAGATATGGCCGGGGACTACGAGCAGTACTTC | CASSQDMAGDYEQYF | TRBJ2-7 | TRBV4-1 | NA | NA
TGTGCCAGCAGCTTTTTAACGGTATCCTACGAGCAGTACTTC | CASSFLTVSYEQYF | TRBJ2-7 | TRBV11-3 | NA | NA
TGTGCCAGCAGTCCGGGGCAGGGCCGCCAGCCCCAGCATTTT | CASSPGQGRQPQHF | TRBJ1-5 | TRBV28 | NA | NA
TGTGCCAGCAGCACCTTAGGGACTAGCGGGTTTTACGAGCAGTACTTC | CASSTLGTSGFYEQYF | TRBJ2-7 | TRBV11-3 | TRBD2 | NA
TGTGCCAGCTCACTCAGGGGGCTAAGGGACACCGGGGAGCTGTTTTTT | CASSLRGLRDTGELFF | TRBJ2-2 | TRBV18 | TRBD1 | NA
TGTGCCAGCGGACGGGGGGCTAACACTGAAGCTTTCTTT | CASGRGANTEAFF | TRBJ1-1 | TRBV7-2 | NA | few
TGCGCCAGCAGCGTCCGACAGGGAAGATGGGGACACACTGAAGCTTTCTTT | CASSVRQGRWGHTEAFF | TRBJ1-1 | TRBV5-1 | TRBD1 | NA
TGCGCCAGCAGCTGGAGCGTCCCGAACACCGGGGAGCTGTTTTTT | CASSWSVPNTGELFF | TRBJ2-2 | TRBV5-1 | NA | NA
TGTGCCAGCAAGGAGGGAGGCGGCTACACCTTC | CASKEGGGYTF | TRBJ1-2 | TRBV6-7 | NA | NA
TGTGCCAGTAGTTTCGGTGGGGGGAGGGACAATGAGCAGTTCTTC | CASSFGGGRDNEQFF | TRBJ2-1 | TRBV19 | TRBD2 | once
TGTGCCAGCAGCTTAGGGGGCGGCTCTCCTGGAAACACCATATATTTT | CASSLGGGSPGNTIYF | TRBJ1-3 | TRBV7-2 | NA | NA
TGTGCCATCAGAGCCGACGGTGAAAAACTGTTTTTT | CAIRADGEKLFF | TRBJ1-4 | TRBV6-8 | NA | NA
TGTGCCAGCACTTTCACCAGGGTCGGGGAGCTGTTTTTT | CASTFTRVGELFF | TRBJ2-2 | TRBV28 | NA | once
TGTGCCAGCAGCGATACAAACAGGGGCCACTCTGGAAACACCATATATTTT | CASSDTNRGHSGNTIYF | TRBJ1-3 | TRBV6-8 | TRBD1 | NA
TGTGCCAGCAGTGCCACGGGGTGGTTGGGGATCACCTTC | CASSATGWLGITF | TRBJ1-2 | TRBV28 | NA | NA
TGTGCCAGCAGTTCAGAGGGACCTACGGGGGGCTACACCTTC | CASSSEGPTGGYTF | TRBJ1-2 | TRBV28 | NA | NA
TGTGCAAGTCGCTTATCTCCTTATGCGGGAGGCCATAGAAATGAGCAGTTCTTC | CASRLSPYAGGHRNEQFF | TRBJ2-1 | TRBV12-2 | NA | NA
TGTGCCAGCAGCTTTATGACTAGCGGGAGCGCCAACTACTTC | CASSFMTSGSANYF | TRBJ2-5 | TRBV7-7 | TRBD2 | NA
TGCGCCAGCACCTTCACAGGGGGCACTGAAGCTTTCTTT | CASTFTGGTEAFF | TRBJ1-1 | TRBV10-2 | TRBD1 | NA
TGTGCCAGCAGCCCCGGGCGGACAGGGCAAGAGACCCAGTACTTC | CASSPGRTGQETQYF | TRBJ2-5 | TRBV28 | TRBD1 | once
TGTGCCAGCAGTTACCCCGGACAGAGGCCCTACGAGCAGTACTTC | CASSYPGQRPYEQYF | TRBJ2-7 | TRBV6-7 | NA | NA
TGTGCCAGCAGTTTTTTGGCGGACCTATTCTCCTACGAGCAGTACTTC | CASSFLADLFSYEQYF | TRBJ2-7 | TRBV28 | NA | NA
TGCAGCGTTGAAAGCGGGTCAGGGGTCAATGGCTACACCTTC | CSVESGSGVNGYTF | TRBJ1-2 | TRBV29-1 | NA | NA
TGCGCCAGCAGCCCCACAGGGGGCACAGATACGCAGTATTTT | CASSPTGGTDTQYF | TRBJ2-3 | TRBV5-1 | TRBD1 | NA
TGTGCCAGCTCACCTCGAGGGGGGGCGAGGTCCTACGAGCAGTACTTC | CASSPRGGARSYEQYF | TRBJ2-7 | TRBV18 | NA | NA
TGTGCCAGCAGCCGGCTAGCTCTCACTGGCAATGAGCAGTTCTTC | CASSRLALTGNEQFF | TRBJ2-1 | TRBV7-4 | NA | NA
TGTGCCAGCAGTTTACGACAGGGTACCGAGCAGTACTTC | CASSLRQGTEQYF | TRBJ2-7 | TRBV6-8 | TRBD1 | NA
TGCAGCGTAAATTTAGCGGGACTCGGGGAGACCCAGTACTTC | CSVNLAGLGETQYF | TRBJ2-5 | TRBV29-1 | TRBD2 | few
TGCGCCAGCAGCGGGGGCGCGATCACCGGGGAGCTGTTTTTT | CASSGGAITGELFF | TRBJ2-2 | TRBV5-1 | NA | NA
TGTGCCAGCTCACCACCGCTTAGCGGGAGTCCCTACGAGCAGTACTTC | CASSPPLSGSPYEQYF | TRBJ2-7 | TRBV18 | TRBD2 | NA
TGCGCCAGCAGAGGGGGGCCATTGAACACTGAAGCTTTCTTT | CASRGGPLNTEAFF | TRBJ1-1 | TRBV10-2 | NA | NA
TGTGCCAGCAGCCGCCCGACAGCAGGCGGAAACACCATATATTTT | CASSRPTAGGNTIYF | TRBJ1-3 | TRBV14 | NA | few
TGTGCCAGTTTATCTCCGGGGCCCAAAAACATTCAGTACTTC | CASLSPGPKNIQYF | TRBJ2-4 | TRBV12-2 | NA | NA
TGTGCCAGCTCACCGATGGTAGCGGGTAGCTCTGGGGCCAACGTCCTGACTTTC | CASSPMVAGSSGANVLTF | TRBJ2-6 | TRBV18 | TRBD2 | NA
TGTGCCAGCAGCTCGGGGGGTACTTGGGCTGAAGCTTTCTTT | CASSSGGTWAEAFF | TRBJ1-1 | TRBV11-3 | NA | NA
TGTGCCAGCTCACCACCGGGCAGAGCTAACTCTGGAAACACCATATATTTT | CASSPPGRANSGNTIYF | TRBJ1-3 | TRBV18 | NA | NA
TGTGCCAGCAGCTTGGATCAGGGGTTAAACACTGAAGCTTTCTTT | CASSLDQGLNTEAFF | TRBJ1-1 | TRBV7-6 | NA | NA
TGTGCCAGCAGCTTGGGGGGGACAGCAAGCTACGAGCAGTACTTC | CASSLGGTASYEQYF | TRBJ2-7 | TRBV11-3 | NA | once
TGTGCCAGCCTCGGGGGGCTAGACTACGAGCAGTACTTC | CASLGGLDYEQYF | TRBJ2-7 | TRBV6-8 | NA | few
TGTGCCAGCAGTTTATTATCGGGTGGGCAAGAGACCCAGTACTTC | CASSLLSGGQETQYF | TRBJ2-5 | TRBV28 | NA | NA
TGTGCCTGGACGTCCAGATACACTGAAGCTTTCTTT | CAWTSRYTEAFF | TRBJ1-1 | TRBV30 | NA | NA
TGTGCCAGCAGTACTCGGACAGGGGCAACCTATGGCTACACCTTC | CASSTRTGATYGYTF | TRBJ1-2 | TRBV6-8 | TRBD1 | few
TGTGCCAGCAGTTCGTTAGCGGGAGTCGTTGGAAACATTCAGTACTTC | CASSSLAGVVGNIQYF | TRBJ2-4 | TRBV6-8 | TRBD2 | once
TGTGCCAGCAGCTCCGTCCCAAGTAGGACAGGGGGACCAATTTACGAGCAGTACTTC | CASSSVPSRTGGPIYEQYF | TRBJ2-7 | TRBV11-3 | TRBD1 | NA